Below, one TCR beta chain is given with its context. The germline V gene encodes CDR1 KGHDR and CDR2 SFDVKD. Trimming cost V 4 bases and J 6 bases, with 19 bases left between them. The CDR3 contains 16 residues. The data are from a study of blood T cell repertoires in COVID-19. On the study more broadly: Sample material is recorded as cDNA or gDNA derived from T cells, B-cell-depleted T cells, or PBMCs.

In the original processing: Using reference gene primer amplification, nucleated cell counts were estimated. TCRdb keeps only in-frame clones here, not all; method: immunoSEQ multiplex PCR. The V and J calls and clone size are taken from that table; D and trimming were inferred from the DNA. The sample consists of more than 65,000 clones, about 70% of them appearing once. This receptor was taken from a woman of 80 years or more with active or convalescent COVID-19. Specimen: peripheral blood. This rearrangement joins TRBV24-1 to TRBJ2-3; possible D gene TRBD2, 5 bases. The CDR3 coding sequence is TGTGCCACCAGTGAGTCAACCCGGGATCTAAGGGATACGCAGTATTTT. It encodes CATSESTRDLRDTQYF.